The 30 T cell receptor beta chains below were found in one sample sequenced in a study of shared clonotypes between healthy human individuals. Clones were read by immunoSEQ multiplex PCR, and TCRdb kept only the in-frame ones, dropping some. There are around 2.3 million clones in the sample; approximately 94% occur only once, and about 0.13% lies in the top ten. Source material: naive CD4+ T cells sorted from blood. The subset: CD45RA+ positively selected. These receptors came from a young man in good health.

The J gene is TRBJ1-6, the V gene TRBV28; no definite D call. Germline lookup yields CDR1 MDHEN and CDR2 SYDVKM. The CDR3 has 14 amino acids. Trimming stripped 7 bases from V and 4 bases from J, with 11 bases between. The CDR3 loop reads CASKGRAYNSPLHF. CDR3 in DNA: TGTGCCAGCAAGGGTCGAGCGTATAATTCACCCCTCCACTTT. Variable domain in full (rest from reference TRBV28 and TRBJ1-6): DVKVTQSSRYLVKRTGEKVFLECVQDMDHENMFWYRQDPGLGLRLIYFSYDVKMKEKGDIPEGYSVSREKKERFSLILESASTNQTSMYLCASKGRAYNSPLHFGNGTRLTVT.

The CDR3 spells CASSYPYYGYTF. For the CDR3, the DNA is TGTGCCAGCAGTTACCCTTACTATGGCTACACCTTC. The chain recombines TRBV6-6 with TRBJ1-2; D is unresolved. Germline V lookup: CDR1 MNHNY, CDR2 SVGAGI (reference sequence). V was clipped by 2 bases and J by 3 bases, with 4 bases between them. This CDR3 contains 12 residues.

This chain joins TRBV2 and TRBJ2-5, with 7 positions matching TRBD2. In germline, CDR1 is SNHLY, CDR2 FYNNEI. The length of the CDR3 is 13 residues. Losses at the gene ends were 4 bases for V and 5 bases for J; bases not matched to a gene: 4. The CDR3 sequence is CASSVTSVETQYF. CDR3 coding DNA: TGTGCCAGCAGTGTTACTAGCGTCGAGACCCAGTACTTC.

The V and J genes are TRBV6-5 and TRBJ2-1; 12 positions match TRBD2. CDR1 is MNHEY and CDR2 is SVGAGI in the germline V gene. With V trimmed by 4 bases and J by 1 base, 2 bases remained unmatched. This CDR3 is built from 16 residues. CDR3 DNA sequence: TGTGCCAGCAGTTCCACTAGCGGGGGGTCCTACAATGAGCAGTTCTTC. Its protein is CASSSTSGGSYNEQFF.

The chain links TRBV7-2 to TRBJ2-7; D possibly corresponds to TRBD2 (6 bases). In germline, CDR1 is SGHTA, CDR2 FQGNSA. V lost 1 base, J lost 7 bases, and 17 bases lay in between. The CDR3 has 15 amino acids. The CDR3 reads CASSLDGGMVREQYF. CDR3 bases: TGTGCCAGCAGCTTAGACGGCGGGATGGTTCGGGAGCAGTACTTC. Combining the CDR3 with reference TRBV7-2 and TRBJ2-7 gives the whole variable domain GAGVSQSPSNKVTEKGKDVELRCDPISGHTALYWYRQSLGQGLEFLIYFQGNSAPDKSGLPSDRFSAERTGGSVSTLTIQRTQQEDSAVYLCASSLDGGMVREQYFGPGTRLTVT.

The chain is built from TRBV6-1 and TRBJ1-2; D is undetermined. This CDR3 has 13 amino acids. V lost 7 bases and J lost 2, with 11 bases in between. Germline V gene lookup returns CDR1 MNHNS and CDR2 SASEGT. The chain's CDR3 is CASKTELNYGYTF. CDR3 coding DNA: TGTGCCAGCAAAACAGAGCTCAACTATGGCTACACCTTC.

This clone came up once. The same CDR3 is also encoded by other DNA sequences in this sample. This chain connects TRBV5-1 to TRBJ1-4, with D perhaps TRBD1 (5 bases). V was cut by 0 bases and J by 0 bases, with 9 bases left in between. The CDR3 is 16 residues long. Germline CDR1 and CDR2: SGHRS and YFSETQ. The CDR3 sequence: CASSLGGRTTNEKLFF. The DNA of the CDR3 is TGCGCCAGCAGCTTGGGGGGGAGGACAACTAATGAAAAACTGTTTTTT.

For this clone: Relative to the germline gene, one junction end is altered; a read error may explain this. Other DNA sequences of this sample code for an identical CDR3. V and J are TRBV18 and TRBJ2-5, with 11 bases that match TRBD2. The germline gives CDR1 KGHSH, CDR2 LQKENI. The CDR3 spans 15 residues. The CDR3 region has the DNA TGTGCCAGCTCCCCACTAGCGGGAGTGGGAGAGACCCAGTACTTC. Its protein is CASSPLAGVGETQYF.

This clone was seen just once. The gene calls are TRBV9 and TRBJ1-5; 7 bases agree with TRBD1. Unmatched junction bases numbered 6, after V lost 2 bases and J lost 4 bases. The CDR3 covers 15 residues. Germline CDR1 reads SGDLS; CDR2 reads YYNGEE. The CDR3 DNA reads TGTGCCAGCAGCGTTCACCAGGGGGTAAATCAGCCCCAGCATTTT. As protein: CASSVHQGVNQPQHF.

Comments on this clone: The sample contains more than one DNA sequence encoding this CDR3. The CDR3 here is CAWSQGASGNTIYF. Here the CDR3 DNA reads TGTGCCTGGAGTCAGGGGGCCTCTGGAAACACCATATATTTT. The gene calls are TRBV30 and TRBJ1-3; TRBD1 matches 8 bases. J was trimmed by 0 bases and V by 2 bases; bases with no gene match: 0. Germline V gene data show CDR1 as GTSNPN and CDR2 as SVGIG (reference sequence). The CDR3 spans 14 residues. Supplemented by reference TRBV30 and TRBJ1-3, the full variable domain reads SQTIHQWPATLVQPVGSPLSLECTVEGTSNPNLYWYRQAAGRGLQLLFYSVGIGQISSEVPQNLSASRPQDRQFILSSKKLLLSDSGFYLCAWSQGASGNTIYFGEGSWLTVV.

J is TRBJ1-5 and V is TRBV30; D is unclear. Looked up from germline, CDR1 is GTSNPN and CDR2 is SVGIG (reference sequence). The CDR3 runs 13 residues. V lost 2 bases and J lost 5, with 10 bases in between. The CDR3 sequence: CAWSLGPDQPQHF. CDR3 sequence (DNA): TGTGCCTGGAGTTTAGGACCCGATCAGCCCCAGCATTTT.

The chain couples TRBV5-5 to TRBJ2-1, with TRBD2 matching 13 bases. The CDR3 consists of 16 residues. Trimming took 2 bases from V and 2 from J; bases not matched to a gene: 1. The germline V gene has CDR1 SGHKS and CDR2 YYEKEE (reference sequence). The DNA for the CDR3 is TGTGCCAGCAGCTTACTAGCGGGAGGGACCTACAATGAGCAGTTCTTC. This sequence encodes CASSLLAGGTYNEQFF.

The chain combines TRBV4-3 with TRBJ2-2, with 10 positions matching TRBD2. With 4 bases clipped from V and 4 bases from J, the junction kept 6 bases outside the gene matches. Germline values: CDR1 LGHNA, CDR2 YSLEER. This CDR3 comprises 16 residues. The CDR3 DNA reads TGCGCCAGCAGCCGGGAGGGACTAGCGTCCACCGGGGAGCTGTTTTTT. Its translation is CASSREGLASTGELFF.

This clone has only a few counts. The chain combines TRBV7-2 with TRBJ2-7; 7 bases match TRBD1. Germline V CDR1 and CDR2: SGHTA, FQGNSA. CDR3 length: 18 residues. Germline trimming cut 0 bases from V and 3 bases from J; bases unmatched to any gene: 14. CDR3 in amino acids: CASSLAEVLGQDFYEQYF. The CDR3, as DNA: TGTGCCAGCAGCTTAGCGGAAGTCCTCGGACAGGATTTCTACGAGCAGTACTTC.

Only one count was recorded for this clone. This CDR3 reads CASRHGGQETQYF. CDR3 in DNA: TGTGCCAGTAGACATGGCGGGCAAGAGACCCAGTACTTC. V usage is TRBV19 and J usage is TRBJ2-5, with a possible D match to TRBD2 (5 bases). CDR3 length: 13 amino acids. V was clipped by 6 bases and J by 2 bases, with 10 bases between them. Germline V gives CDR1 LNHDA, CDR2 SQIVND (reference sequence).

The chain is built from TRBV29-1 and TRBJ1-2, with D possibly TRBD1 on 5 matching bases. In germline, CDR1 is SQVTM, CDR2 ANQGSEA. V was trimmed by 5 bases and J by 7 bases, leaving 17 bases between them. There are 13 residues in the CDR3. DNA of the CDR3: TGCAGCGTTCGGACTCCGAGGGACTCTGGCTACACCTTC. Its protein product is CSVRTPRDSGYTF.

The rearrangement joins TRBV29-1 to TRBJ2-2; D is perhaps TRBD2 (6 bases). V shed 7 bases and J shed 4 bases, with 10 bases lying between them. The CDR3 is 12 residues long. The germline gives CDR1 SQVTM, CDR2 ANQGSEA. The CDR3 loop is CSGRGLTGELFF. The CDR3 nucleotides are TGCAGCGGGAGGGGTCTCACCGGGGAGCTGTTTTTT.

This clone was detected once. CDR3 sequence (DNA): TGTGCCAGCAGCTTAGACTCAGGGTCTGGAAACACCATATATTTT. Residues: CASSLDSGSGNTIYF. V is TRBV7-9 and J is TRBJ1-3, with TRBD1 as a possible D gene (5 bases). The CDR3 contains 15 residues. The germline V gene has CDR1 SEHNR and CDR2 FQNEAQ (reference sequence). V lost 1 base and J lost 1, with 8 bases in between.

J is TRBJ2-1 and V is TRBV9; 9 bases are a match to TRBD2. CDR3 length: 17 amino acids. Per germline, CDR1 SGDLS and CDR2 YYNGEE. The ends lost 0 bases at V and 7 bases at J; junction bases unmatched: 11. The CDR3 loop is CASSVVSWGLAENEQFF. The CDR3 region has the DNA TGTGCCAGCAGCGTAGTTTCCTGGGGACTAGCAGAGAATGAGCAGTTCTTC.

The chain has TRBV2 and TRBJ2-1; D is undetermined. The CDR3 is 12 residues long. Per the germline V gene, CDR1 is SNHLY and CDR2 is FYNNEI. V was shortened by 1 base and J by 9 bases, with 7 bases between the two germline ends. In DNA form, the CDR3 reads TGTGCCAGCAGTGAAGGGCACGGTGAGCAGTTCTTC. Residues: CASSEGHGEQFF.

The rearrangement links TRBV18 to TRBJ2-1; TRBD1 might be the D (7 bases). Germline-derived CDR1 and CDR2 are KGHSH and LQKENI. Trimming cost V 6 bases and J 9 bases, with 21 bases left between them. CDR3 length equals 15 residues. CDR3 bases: TGTGCCAGCTCGGCCACCGGGACAGCGGGCCTTGAGCAGTTCTTC. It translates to CASSATGTAGLEQFF.

The CDR3 sequence: CASRLRPDNEQFF. CDR3 in DNA: TGTGCCAGCAGGCTTCGCCCGGACAATGAGCAGTTCTTC. The chain couples TRBV11-2 to TRBJ2-1; D gene unclear. The V and J ends lost 6 bases and 5 bases respectively, with 11 bases between them. CDR3 length: 13 amino acids. Germline V gene sequence: CDR1 SGHAT, CDR2 FQNNGV.

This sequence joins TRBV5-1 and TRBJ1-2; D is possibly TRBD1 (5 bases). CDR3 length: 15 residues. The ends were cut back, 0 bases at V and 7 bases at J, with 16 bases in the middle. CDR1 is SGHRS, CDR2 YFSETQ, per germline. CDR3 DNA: TGCGCCAGCAGCTTGGCCTCCAGGGAGGAGAGTGGCTACACCTTC. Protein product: CASSLASREESGYTF.

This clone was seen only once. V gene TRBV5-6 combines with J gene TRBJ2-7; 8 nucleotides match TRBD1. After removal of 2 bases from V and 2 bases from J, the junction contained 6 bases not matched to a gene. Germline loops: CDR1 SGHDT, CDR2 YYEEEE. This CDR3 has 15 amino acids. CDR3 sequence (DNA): TGTGCCAGCAGCTTCCAGGACAGGGATGCCTACGAGCAGTACTTC. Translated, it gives CASSFQDRDAYEQYF.

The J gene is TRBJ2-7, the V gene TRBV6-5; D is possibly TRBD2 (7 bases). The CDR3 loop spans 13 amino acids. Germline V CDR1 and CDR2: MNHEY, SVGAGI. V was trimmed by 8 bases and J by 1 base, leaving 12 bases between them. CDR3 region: CASGGGLSYEQYF. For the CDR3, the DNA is TGTGCCAGCGGAGGGGGACTATCCTACGAGCAGTACTTC.

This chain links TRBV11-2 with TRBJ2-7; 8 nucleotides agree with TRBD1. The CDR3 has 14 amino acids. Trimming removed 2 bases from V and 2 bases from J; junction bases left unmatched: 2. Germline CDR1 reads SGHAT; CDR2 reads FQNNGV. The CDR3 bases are TGTGCCAGCAGCTTACTACAGGGGGCCTACGAGCAGTACTTC. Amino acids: CASSLLQGAYEQYF.

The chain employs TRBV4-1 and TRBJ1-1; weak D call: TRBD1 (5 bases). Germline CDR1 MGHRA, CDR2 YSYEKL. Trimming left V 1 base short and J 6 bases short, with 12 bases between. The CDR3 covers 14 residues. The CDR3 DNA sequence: TGCGCCAGCAGCCAAGCCTTCGGGACCCCTGAAGCTTTCTTT. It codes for CASSQAFGTPEAFF.

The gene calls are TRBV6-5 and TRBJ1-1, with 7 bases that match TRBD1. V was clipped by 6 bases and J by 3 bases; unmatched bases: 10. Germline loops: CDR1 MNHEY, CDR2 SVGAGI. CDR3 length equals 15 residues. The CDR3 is CASRAQGGRYTEAFF. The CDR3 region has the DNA TGTGCCAGCAGAGCCCAGGGGGGGCGATACACTGAAGCTTTCTTT.

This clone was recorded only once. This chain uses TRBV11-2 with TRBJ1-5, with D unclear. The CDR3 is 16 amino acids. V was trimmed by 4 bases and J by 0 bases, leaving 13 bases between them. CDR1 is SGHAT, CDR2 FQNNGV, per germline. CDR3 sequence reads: CASSSLGRTSNQPQHF. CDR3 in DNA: TGTGCCAGCAGCTCCCTTGGCAGGACTAGCAATCAGCCCCAGCATTTT.

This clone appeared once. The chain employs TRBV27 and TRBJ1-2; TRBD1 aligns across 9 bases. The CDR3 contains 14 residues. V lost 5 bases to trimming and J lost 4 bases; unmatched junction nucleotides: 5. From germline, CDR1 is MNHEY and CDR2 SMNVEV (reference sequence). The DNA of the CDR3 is TGTGCCAGCAGTCAAACAGGGGGCCGCTATGGCTACACCTTC. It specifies CASSQTGGRYGYTF.